A single sample gave rise to the 32 T cell receptor beta chains below, sequenced in a study of identical twins. Via MiXCR, TCRdb re-called the 5' RACE reads, giving one row per CDR3 protein. The sample has 260,000 or so distinct CDR3 sequences; 6% to 8.5% are singletons. In addition, the sample was reused for a study of yellow fever vaccine responses in identical twins.

Material for sequencing was CD8+ T cells sorted from blood. The origin of the receptors is a woman between 18 and 29 years old in good health.

In this sample, this clonotype turned up many times. V usage is TRBV5-1 and J usage is TRBJ2-3; D not resolved. CDR3 length: 11 amino acids. The germline CDR1 and CDR2 sequences are SGHRS and YFSETQ. V was shortened by 2 bases and J by 4 bases, with 2 bases between the two germline ends. The CDR3 loop is CASSFADTQYF. The CDR3 coding sequence is TGCGCCAGCAGCTTCGCAGATACGCAGTATTTT.

The chain recombines TRBV9 with TRBJ2-2; D perhaps matches TRBD1 (6 bases). CDR3 length: 14 amino acids. Per the germline V gene, CDR1 is SGDLS and CDR2 is YYNGEE. The germline V and J ends were trimmed by 0 bases and 3 bases, with 6 bases remaining between them. The CDR3 coding sequence is TGTGCCAGCAGCGTAGCAGGGGACACCGGGGAGCTGTTTTTT. This codes for CASSVAGDTGELFF.

The rearrangement links TRBV29-1 to TRBJ1-3, with D unresolved. Germline V gene data show CDR1 as SQVTM and CDR2 as ANQGSEA. V was clipped by 3 bases and J by 3 bases, with 9 bases between them. This CDR3 has 13 residues. This CDR3 is CSVEKQDGNTIYF. The CDR3 nucleotides read TGCAGCGTTGAGAAGCAGGATGGAAACACCATATATTTT.

This clonotype was recorded at least ten times. V and J are TRBV29-1 and TRBJ2-5; weak D call: TRBD2 (6 bases). The CDR3 runs 14 residues. Trimming pared 4 bases from V and 4 bases from J, leaving 16 bases between. Germline V gene lookup returns CDR1 SQVTM and CDR2 ANQGSEA. The CDR3 DNA reads TGCAGCGTTGGGCGGGGAAATAGTGGAGAGACCCAGTACTTC. Translation gives CSVGRGNSGETQYF.

The table lists this clonotype with many counts. The chain combines TRBV7-9 with TRBJ2-4; D unclear. Germline V gene lookup returns CDR1 SEHNR and CDR2 FQNEAQ (reference sequence). V lost 5 bases and J 0 bases, leaving 17 bases between the germline ends. This CDR3 region has 17 residues. The CDR3 sequence is CASSHPRNQLAKNIQYF. As DNA, the CDR3 is TGTGCCAGCAGCCATCCTAGAAACCAACTAGCCAAAAACATTCAGTACTTC.

This clonotype was recorded at least ten times. J is TRBJ2-7 and V is TRBV20-1, with D uncertain. CDR1 is DFQATT, CDR2 SNEGSKA, per germline (reference sequence). Trimming shortened V by 0 bases and J by 2 bases, and 11 bases separated the two germline ends. This CDR3 is built from 14 residues. The CDR3 region is CSARDLAVTYEQYV. The CDR3 DNA is TGCAGTGCTAGAGATCTGGCAGTGACCTACGAGCAGTACGTC.

This clonotype appeared many times. V usage is TRBV15 and J usage is TRBJ2-3; D uncertain. Germline values: CDR1 LNHNV, CDR2 YYDKDF (reference sequence). The ends were cut back, 6 bases at V and 6 bases at J, with 10 bases in the middle. The CDR3 runs 12 residues. This CDR3 reads CATRGNTDTQYF. CDR3 bases: TGTGCCACCAGAGGGAATACTGATACGCAGTATTTT.

The chain combines TRBV27 with TRBJ2-1; the match to TRBD1 covers 7 bases. The CDR3 length is 14 residues. Germline-derived CDR1 and CDR2 are MNHEY and SMNVEV (reference sequence). The V and J ends lost 3 bases and 5 bases, in that order; junction bases with no gene match: 4. CDR3 sequence reads: CASSFGQANNEQFF. For the CDR3, the DNA is TGTGCCAGCAGTTTCGGACAGGCCAACAATGAGCAGTTCTTC.

The chain uses TRBV7-6 and TRBJ2-1, with D maybe TRBD1 (7 bases). V gave up 2 bases and J gave up 2 bases, with 10 bases separating them. The length of the CDR3 is 15 residues. The germline CDR1 and CDR2 sequences are SGHVS and FNYEAQ. The CDR3 DNA is TGTGCCAGCAGCTTACAGGGGGAGGCCTACAATGAGCAGTTCTTC. Residues: CASSLQGEAYNEQFF.

This clonotype was recorded a few times. The V call is TRBV28, the J call TRBJ1-2; unclear D gene. Per the germline V gene, CDR1 is MDHEN and CDR2 is SYDVKM. This CDR3 is built from 14 residues. V shed 3 bases and J shed 4 bases, with 12 bases lying between them. The CDR3 nucleotides are TGTGCCAGCAGTTTGTCGGACGGGTTCTATGGCTACACCTTC. Residues: CASSLSDGFYGYTF.

This clonotype showed up many times. J is TRBJ1-5 and V is TRBV2; D may be TRBD1 (6 bases). There are 15 residues in the CDR3. V lost 2 bases, J lost 6 bases, and 14 bases lay in between. CDR1 and CDR2 (germline): SNHLY, FYNNEI. Here the CDR3 reads CASSEIGGAGQPQHF. The CDR3 DNA reads TGTGCCAGCAGTGAAATTGGGGGGGCAGGTCAGCCCCAGCATTTT.

The J gene is TRBJ2-7, the V gene TRBV7-6; tentative D call: TRBD2 (6 bases). Per the germline V gene, CDR1 is SGHVS and CDR2 is FNYEAQ. The CDR3 loop spans 14 amino acids. Deletions cut 1 base from V and 2 bases from J, with 9 bases between. This CDR3 reads CASSLDGGTYEQYF. The CDR3 DNA is TGTGCCAGCAGCTTAGATGGAGGGACCTACGAGCAGTACTTC.

This clonotype turned up a few times. The V and J genes are TRBV6-1 and TRBJ1-4; D perhaps matches TRBD1 (6 bases). V was shortened by 2 bases and J by 8 bases, with 18 bases between the two germline ends. The germline V gene has CDR1 MNHNS and CDR2 SASEGT. This CDR3 is built from 16 residues. DNA for the CDR3: TGTGCCAGCAGTGAAATACAGGGCCTCGAGGGCGAAAAACTGTTTTTT. It yields the protein CASSEIQGLEGEKLFF.

In its sample, this clonotype was seen many times. The V gene is TRBV20-1, the J gene TRBJ1-1, with TRBD1 matching over 8 bases. This CDR3 comprises 14 residues. From germline, CDR1 is DFQATT and CDR2 SNEGSKA (reference sequence). V trimming: 2 bases; J trimming: 3 bases; junction bases outside the gene matches: 5. The CDR3 coding sequence is TGCAGTGCTAGACAGGGGGCGAGGGACACTGAAGCTTTCTTT. This sequence encodes CSARQGARDTEAFF.

This clonotype was picked up a small number of times. The rearrangement links TRBV6-4 to TRBJ1-6; maybe TRBD1 (5 bases). Between the trimmed V and J ends, which lost 6 bases and 4 bases, there was a span of 16 bases. CDR1 is MRHNA and CDR2 is SNTAGT in the germline V gene. This CDR3 is 16 amino acids long. Written as DNA, the CDR3 is TGTGCCAGCAGGGGTCAAGTGGGGACTTATAATTCACCCCTCCACTTT. Translating it yields CASRGQVGTYNSPLHF.

J is TRBJ2-7 and V is TRBV6-2 or TRBV6-3; tentative D call: TRBD1 (5 bases). CDR1 MNHEY and CDR2 SVGEGT come from the germline V gene. The V end lost 6 bases, the J end lost 4 bases, and 10 bases lay between the germline ends. The CDR3 covers 12 residues. In DNA form, the CDR3 reads TGTGCCAGCAGAAGAAAGGGGTACGAGCAGTACGTC. Protein: CASRRKGYEQYV.

This clonotype was detected a few times. This rearrangement joins TRBV6-1 to TRBJ2-1, with 9 bases lining up with TRBD2. The CDR3 contains 15 residues. The germline CDR1 and CDR2 sequences are MNHNS and SASEGT. V lost 6 bases to trimming and J lost 5 bases; unmatched junction nucleotides: 8. Here the CDR3 DNA reads TGTGCCAGCAGGGGGGGACTAGCTGACAACAATGAGCAGTTCTTC. It is translated as CASRGGLADNNEQFF.

The genes are TRBV7-6 and TRBJ2-1; TRBD2 matches at 12 bases. Germline V gene data show CDR1 as SGHVS and CDR2 as FNYEAQ. CDR3 length equals 15 residues. V shed 5 bases and J 9 bases; nucleotides not matched to a gene: 8. CDR3 DNA: TGTGCCAGCAGCCCCAGACTAGCGGGAGTCGTTGAGCAGTTCTTC. It translates to CASSPRLAGVVEQFF. Filled out from reference TRBV7-6 and TRBJ2-1, the complete variable domain reads GAGVSQSPRYKVTKRGQDVALRCDPISGHVSLYWYRQALGQGPEFLTYFNYEAQQDKSGLPNDRFSAERPEGSISTLTIQRTEQRDSAMYRCASSPRLAGVVEQFFGPGTRLTVL.

This chain links TRBV12-3 or TRBV12-4 with TRBJ1-3, with no clear D. V lost 1 base, J lost 2 bases, and 18 bases lay in between. This CDR3 is 18 amino acids long. The CDR3 nucleotides are TGTGCCAGCAGTTTAGGCCTCACCCATCGCGGACCTGGAAACACCATATATTTT. Its protein is CASSLGLTHRGPGNTIYF.

The V call is TRBV28, the J call TRBJ2-2; perhaps TRBD2 as D (6 bases). CDR3 length: 15 residues. The V end was cut by 2 bases, the J end by 7 bases, with 14 bases between. Germline loops: CDR1 MDHEN, CDR2 SYDVKM. For the CDR3, the DNA is TGTGCCAGCAGTTTAAGGAGGGAATGGAGCGGGGAGCTGTTTTTT. This sequence encodes CASSLRREWSGELFF.

This clonotype appeared a few times. The rearrangement links TRBV6-1 to TRBJ2-1, with 14 positions matching TRBD2. CDR3 length: 15 amino acids. Trimming removed 7 bases from V and 5 bases from J; junction bases left unmatched: 4. CDR1 MNHNS and CDR2 SASEGT come from the germline V gene. In DNA, the CDR3 is TGTGCCAGCATCCGACTAGCGGGGGGGCACAATGAGCAGTTCTTC. Translated, it gives CASIRLAGGHNEQFF.

In this sample, this clonotype turned up many times. The chain combines TRBV4-1 with TRBJ2-4; 7 bases agree with TRBD1. V gave up 4 bases and J gave up 1 base; unmatched junction bases: 7. The CDR3 totals 16 residues. Per the germline V gene, CDR1 is MGHRA and CDR2 is YSYEKL. CDR3 amino acids: CASSPGQTSAKNIQYF. The CDR3 DNA follows: TGCGCCAGCAGCCCGGGACAGACAAGTGCCAAAAACATTCAGTACTTC.

The table lists this clonotype with many counts. The CDR3 is CASTPLDGHTDTQYF. For the CDR3, the DNA is TGTGCCAGCACTCCCCTCGACGGCCACACAGATACGCAGTATTTT. The V gene is TRBV7-9, the J gene TRBJ2-3; D is unclear. With 7 bases removed from V and 2 bases from J, the gap between germline ends came to 16 bases. In germline, CDR1 is SEHNR, CDR2 FQNEAQ (reference sequence). The CDR3 loop spans 15 amino acids.

This clonotype showed up just a few times. The V gene is TRBV24-1, the J gene TRBJ2-5; possible D gene TRBD2, 6 bases. The V gene lost 2 bases and the J gene lost 4 bases, with 10 bases spanning the gap. Germline V gives CDR1 KGHDR, CDR2 SFDVKD. The CDR3 sequence is 14 residues long. For the CDR3, the DNA is TGTGCCACCAGTGATTCGGGAGTTGCAGAGACCCAGTACTTC. It encodes CATSDSGVAETQYF.

This clonotype turned up a few times. The rearrangement joins TRBV6-4 to TRBJ2-1; D not resolved. Looked up from germline, CDR1 is MRHNA and CDR2 is SNTAGT. The CDR3 consists of 16 residues. Trimming stripped 3 bases from V and 10 bases from J, with 22 bases between. In DNA form, the CDR3 reads TGTGCCAGCAGTGAAGGAAGCATTCCGCCTCAGGAAGAGCAGTTCTTC. Translating gives CASSEGSIPPQEEQFF.

The rearrangement links TRBV7-9 to TRBJ2-6, with D unclear. CDR3 size: 16 residues. Germline V gene sequence: CDR1 SEHNR, CDR2 FQNEAQ (reference sequence). The V end lost 2 bases, the J end lost 0 bases, and 8 bases lay between the germline ends. Here the CDR3 reads CASSLPPLSGANVLTF. Written as DNA, the CDR3 is TGTGCCAGCAGCTTACCACCCCTCTCTGGGGCCAACGTCCTGACTTTC.

The chain couples TRBV28 to TRBJ2-5, with 8 bases lining up with TRBD1. The CDR3 length is 14 residues. Germline V gives CDR1 MDHEN, CDR2 SYDVKM. The V gene end was trimmed by 6 bases and the J gene end by 1 base; junction bases not matched to a gene: 4. CDR3 protein: CASRDRERQETQYF. The DNA for the CDR3 is TGTGCCAGCAGGGACAGGGAGCGCCAAGAGACCCAGTACTTC. Filled out from reference TRBV28 and TRBJ2-5, the complete variable domain reads DVKVTQSSRYLVKRTGEKVFLECVQDMDHENMFWYRQDPGLGLRLIYFSYDVKMKEKGDIPEGYSVSREKKERFSLILESASTNQTSMYLCASRDRERQETQYFGPGTRLLVL.

The sample holds many counts of this clonotype. V usage is TRBV20-1 and J usage is TRBJ1-5, with TRBD1 matching 7 bases. V gave up 4 bases and J gave up 0 bases; unmatched junction bases: 9. This CDR3 has 16 amino acids. Germline CDR1 is DFQATT and CDR2 is SNEGSKA (reference sequence). The CDR3 coding sequence is TGCAGTGCTAAAGGGACAGAAGATTATAGCAATCAGCCCCAGCATTTT. Its protein product is CSAKGTEDYSNQPQHF.

A remark on this clonotype: A junction boundary mismatches the germline segment, possibly from a read error. The V call is TRBV5-6, the J call TRBJ1-1; D is undetermined. This CDR3 is built from 11 residues. CDR1 is SGHDT, CDR2 YYEEEE, per germline. Here the CDR3 reads CASSLKTEAFF. The DNA of the CDR3 is TGTGCCAGCAGCTTGAAAACTGAAGCTTTCTTT.

The chain employs TRBV6-5 and TRBJ1-1, with unresolved D. CDR1 and CDR2 from the germline V gene are MNHEY and SVGAGI. CDR3 length: 13 amino acids. V shed 2 bases and J shed 5 bases, with 9 bases lying between them. In nucleotides, the CDR3 is TGTGCCAGCAGTTACCCAGGACGTACTGAAGCTTTCTTT. Its protein product is CASSYPGRTEAFF.

This rearrangement joins TRBV6-1 to TRBJ2-3; 8 nucleotides match TRBD2. The J segment lost 3 bases and the V segment lost 5 bases, leaving 7 bases of the junction unmatched. Germline V CDR1 and CDR2: MNHNS, SASEGT. This CDR3 has 15 amino acids. For the CDR3, the DNA is TGTGCCAGCAGTCCCACGGGGGGGCCGACAGATACGCAGTATTTT. This codes for CASSPTGGPTDTQYF.

This clonotype was counted many times. V is TRBV7-9 and J is TRBJ2-5; either TRBD1 or TRBD2 may supply D (5 bases each). The CDR3 runs to 15 residues. Trimming took 1 base from V and 4 from J, leaving 13 bases between them. Germline V gene data show CDR1 as SEHNR and CDR2 as FQNEAQ (reference sequence). CDR3 DNA: TGTGCCAGCAGCTTAGATTGGGACGGACTAGAGACCCAGTACTTC. Its protein is CASSLDWDGLETQYF. Full variable domain (outside the CDR3, taken from reference TRBV7-9 and TRBJ2-5): DTGVSQNPRHKITKRGQNVTFRCDPISEHNRLYWYRQTLGQGPEFLTYFQNEAQLEKSRLLSDRFSAERPKGSFSTLEIQRTEQGDSAMYLCASSLDWDGLETQYFGPGTRLLVL.